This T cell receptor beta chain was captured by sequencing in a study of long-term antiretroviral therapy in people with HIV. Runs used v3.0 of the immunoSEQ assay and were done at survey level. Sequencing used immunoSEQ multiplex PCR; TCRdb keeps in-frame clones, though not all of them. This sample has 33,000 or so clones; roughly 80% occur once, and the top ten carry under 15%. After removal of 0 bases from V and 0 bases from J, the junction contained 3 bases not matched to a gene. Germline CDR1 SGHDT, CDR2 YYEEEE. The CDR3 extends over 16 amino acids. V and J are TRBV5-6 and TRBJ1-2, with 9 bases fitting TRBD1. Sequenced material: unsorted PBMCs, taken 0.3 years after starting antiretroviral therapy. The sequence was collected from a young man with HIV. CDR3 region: CASSLAGTGPNYGYTF. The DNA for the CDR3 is TGTGCCAGCAGCTTGGCCGGGACAGGGCCTAACTATGGCTACACCTTC. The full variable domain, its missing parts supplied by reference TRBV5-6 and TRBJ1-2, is DAGVTQSPTHLIKTRGQQVTLRCSPKSGHDTVSWYQQALGQGPQFIFQYYEEEERQRGNFPDRFSGHQFPNYSSELNVNALLLGDSALYLCASSLAGTGPNYGYTFGSGTRLTVV.